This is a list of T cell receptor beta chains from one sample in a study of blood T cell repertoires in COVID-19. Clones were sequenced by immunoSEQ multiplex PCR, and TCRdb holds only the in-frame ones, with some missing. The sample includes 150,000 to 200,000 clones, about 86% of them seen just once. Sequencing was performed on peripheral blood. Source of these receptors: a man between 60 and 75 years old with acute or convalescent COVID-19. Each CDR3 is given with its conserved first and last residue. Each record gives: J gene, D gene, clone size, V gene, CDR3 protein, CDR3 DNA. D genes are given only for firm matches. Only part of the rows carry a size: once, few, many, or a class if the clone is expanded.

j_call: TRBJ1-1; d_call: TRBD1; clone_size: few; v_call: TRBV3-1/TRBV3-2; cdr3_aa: CASSHYGQGRTEAFF; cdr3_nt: TGTGCCAGCAGCCACTACGGACAGGGGAGGACTGAAGCTTTCTTT
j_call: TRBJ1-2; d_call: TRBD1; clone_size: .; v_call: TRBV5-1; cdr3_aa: CASSIPGQGNYGYTF; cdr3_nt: TGCGCCAGCAGCATTCCGGGACAGGGGAACTATGGCTACACCTTC
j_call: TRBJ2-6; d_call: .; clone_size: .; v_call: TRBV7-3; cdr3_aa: CASSLWLVGPNVLTF; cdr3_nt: TGTGCCAGCAGCTTATGGTTGGTGGGGCCCAACGTCCTGACTTTC
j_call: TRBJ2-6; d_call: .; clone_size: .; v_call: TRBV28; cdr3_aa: CASSLVGVSGANVLTF; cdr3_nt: TGTGCCAGCAGTTTAGTCGGGGTCTCTGGGGCCAACGTCCTGACTTTC
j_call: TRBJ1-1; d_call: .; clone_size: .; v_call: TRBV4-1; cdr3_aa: CASSPLSNRVSEAFF; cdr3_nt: TGCGCCAGCAGCCCCCTTTCTAACAGGGTTTCGGAAGCTTTCTTT
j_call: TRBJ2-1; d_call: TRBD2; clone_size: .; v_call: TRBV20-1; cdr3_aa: CSASLSSGSPYNEQFF; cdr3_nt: TGCAGTGCTAGTTTGTCTAGCGGGAGCCCCTACAATGAGCAGTTCTTC
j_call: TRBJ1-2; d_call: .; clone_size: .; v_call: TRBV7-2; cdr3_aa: CASSSAATGNYGYTF; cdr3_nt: TGTGCCAGCAGCTCTGCGGCGACAGGCAACTATGGCTACACCTTC
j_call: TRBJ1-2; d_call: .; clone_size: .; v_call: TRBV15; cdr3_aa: CATSTLGSHYGYTF; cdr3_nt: TGTGCCACCAGCACCCTAGGGAGCCACTATGGCTACACCTTC
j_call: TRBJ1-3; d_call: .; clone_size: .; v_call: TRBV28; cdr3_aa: CASSFSGNSGNTIYF; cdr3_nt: TGTGCCAGCAGTTTTTCGGGGAACTCTGGAAACACCATATATTTT
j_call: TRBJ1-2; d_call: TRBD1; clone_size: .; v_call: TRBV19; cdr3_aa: CASSPRTGGFYGYTF; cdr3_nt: TGTGCCAGTAGTCCCCGGACAGGGGGCTTCTATGGCTACACCTTC
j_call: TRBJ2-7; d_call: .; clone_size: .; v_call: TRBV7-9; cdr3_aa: CASSFRRAGEGEQYF; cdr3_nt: TGTGCCAGCAGCTTCCGGAGGGCCGGGGAAGGCGAGCAGTACTTC
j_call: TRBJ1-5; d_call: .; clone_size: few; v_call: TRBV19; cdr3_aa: CASSIQAGGPQHF; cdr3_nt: TGTGCCAGTAGTATCCAGGCCGGGGGGCCCCAGCATTTT
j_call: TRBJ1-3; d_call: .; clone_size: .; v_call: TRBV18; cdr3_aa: CASSPSAGNTIYF; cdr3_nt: TGTGCCAGCTCACCAAGCGCGGGAAACACCATATATTTT
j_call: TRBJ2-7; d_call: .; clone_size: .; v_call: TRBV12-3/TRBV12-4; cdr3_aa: CASSPGYAYEQYF; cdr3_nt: TGTGCCAGCAGTCCAGGGTATGCCTACGAGCAGTACTTC
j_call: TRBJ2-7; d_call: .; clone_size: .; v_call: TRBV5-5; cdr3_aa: CASSLSGIVSYEQYF; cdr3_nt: TGTGCCAGCAGCTTGTCAGGGATAGTTAGCTACGAGCAGTACTTC
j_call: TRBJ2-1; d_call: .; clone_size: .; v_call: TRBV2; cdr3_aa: CATRWAGQYNEQFF; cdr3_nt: TGTGCCACCAGATGGGCAGGACAGTACAATGAGCAGTTCTTC
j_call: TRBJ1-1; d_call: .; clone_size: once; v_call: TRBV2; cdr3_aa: CASSVAERETEAFF; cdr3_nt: TGTGCCAGCAGTGTGGCAGAAAGGGAGACTGAAGCTTTCTTT
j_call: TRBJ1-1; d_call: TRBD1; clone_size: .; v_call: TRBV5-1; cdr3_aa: CASSSGTGGHLNTEAFF; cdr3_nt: TGCGCCAGCAGTTCGGGGACAGGGGGCCATTTGAACACTGAAGCTTTCTTT
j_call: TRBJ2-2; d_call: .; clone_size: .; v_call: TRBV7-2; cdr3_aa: CASSHSGPNTGELFF; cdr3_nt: TGTGCCAGCAGCCACAGCGGGCCTAACACCGGGGAGCTGTTTTTT
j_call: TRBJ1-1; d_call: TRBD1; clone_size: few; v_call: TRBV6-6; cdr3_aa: CASSLPRQGAKNTEAFF; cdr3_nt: TGTGCCAGCAGTCTACCCCGACAGGGGGCAAAGAACACTGAAGCTTTCTTT
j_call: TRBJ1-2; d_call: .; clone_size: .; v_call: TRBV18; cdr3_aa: CASSQGEGYGYTF; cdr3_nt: TGTGCCAGCTCACAGGGAGAGGGCTATGGCTACACCTTC
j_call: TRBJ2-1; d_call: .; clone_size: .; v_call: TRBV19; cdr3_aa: CASRTQGSSYNEQFF; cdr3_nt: TGTGCCAGTAGAACCCAGGGCAGCTCCTACAATGAGCAGTTCTTC
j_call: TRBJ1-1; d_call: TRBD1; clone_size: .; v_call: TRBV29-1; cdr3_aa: CSVAGARQGRGMNTEAFF; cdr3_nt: TGCAGCGTTGCCGGGGCTAGACAGGGCCGGGGCATGAACACTGAAGCTTTCTTT
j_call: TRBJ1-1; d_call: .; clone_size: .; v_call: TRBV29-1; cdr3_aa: CSVDNRMNTEAFF; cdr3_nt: TGCAGCGTTGACAACAGAATGAACACTGAAGCTTTCTTT
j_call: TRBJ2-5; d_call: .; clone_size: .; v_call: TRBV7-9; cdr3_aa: CASSSYQETQYF; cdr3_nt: TGTGCCAGCAGCTCGTACCAAGAGACCCAGTACTTC
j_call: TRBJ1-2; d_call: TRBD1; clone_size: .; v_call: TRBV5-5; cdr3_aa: CASSRTGFYGYTF; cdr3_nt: TGTGCCAGCAGCCGGACAGGCTTCTATGGCTACACCTTC
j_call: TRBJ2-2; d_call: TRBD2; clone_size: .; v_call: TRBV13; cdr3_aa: CASSSPLAGVTHTGELFF; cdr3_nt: TGTGCCAGCAGTTCCCCCCTAGCGGGGGTCACCCACACCGGGGAGCTGTTTTTT
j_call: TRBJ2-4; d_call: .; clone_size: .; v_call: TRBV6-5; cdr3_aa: CASSGKNIQYF; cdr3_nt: TGTGCCAGCTCGGGTAAAAACATTCAGTACTTC
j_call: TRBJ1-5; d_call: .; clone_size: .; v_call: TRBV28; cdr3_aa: CASSKGTNQPQHF; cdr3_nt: TGTGCCAGCAGCAAAGGGACAAACCAGCCCCAGCATTTT
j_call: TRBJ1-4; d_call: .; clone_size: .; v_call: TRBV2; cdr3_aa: CASSGQREKLFF; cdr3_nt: TGTGCCAGCAGTGGACAGCGCGAAAAACTGTTTTTT
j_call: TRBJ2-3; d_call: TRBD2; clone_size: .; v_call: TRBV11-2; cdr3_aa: CASSLVGLAGSGADTQYF; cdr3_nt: TGTGCCAGCAGCTTAGTTGGACTAGCGGGTTCAGGGGCAGATACGCAGTATTTT
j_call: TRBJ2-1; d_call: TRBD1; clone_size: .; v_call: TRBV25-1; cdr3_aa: CASSGGQGKAYNEQFF; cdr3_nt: TGTGCCAGCAGTGGGGGACAGGGTAAGGCCTACAATGAGCAGTTCTTC
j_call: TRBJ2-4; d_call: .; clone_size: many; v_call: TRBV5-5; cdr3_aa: CASSSTGTGEIQYF; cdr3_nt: TGTGCCAGCAGCTCTACCGGGACTGGAGAGATTCAGTACTTC
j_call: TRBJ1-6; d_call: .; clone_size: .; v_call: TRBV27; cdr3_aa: CASSLSPDRQNNSPLHF; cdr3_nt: TGTGCCAGCAGTTTATCACCCGATAGACAAAATAATTCACCCCTCCACTTT
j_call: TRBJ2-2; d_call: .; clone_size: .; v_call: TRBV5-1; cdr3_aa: CASSLSLGANTGELFF; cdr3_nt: TGCGCCAGCAGCTTGTCGCTAGGGGCGAACACCGGGGAGCTGTTTTTT
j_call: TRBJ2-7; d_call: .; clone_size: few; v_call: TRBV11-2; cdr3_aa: CASSSRGREQYF; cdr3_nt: TGTGCCAGCAGCTCGAGAGGGAGGGAGCAGTACTTC
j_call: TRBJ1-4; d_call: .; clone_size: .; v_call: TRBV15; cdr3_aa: CATSRDHGRRAF; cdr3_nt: TGTGCCACCAGCAGAGATCACGGCCGGCGGGCTTTT
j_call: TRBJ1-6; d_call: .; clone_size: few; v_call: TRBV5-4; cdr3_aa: CASSYGQNNSPLHF; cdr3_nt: TGTGCCAGCAGCTACGGACAGAATAATTCACCCCTCCACTTT
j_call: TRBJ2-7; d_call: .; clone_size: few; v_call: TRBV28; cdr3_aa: CASSRTLGYEQYF; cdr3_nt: TGTGCCAGCAGCCGGACTCTGGGCTACGAGCAGTACTTC
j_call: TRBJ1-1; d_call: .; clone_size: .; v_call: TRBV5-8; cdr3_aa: CASSLGQENTEAFF; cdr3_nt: TGTGCCAGCAGCTTGGGGCAGGAGAACACTGAAGCTTTCTTT
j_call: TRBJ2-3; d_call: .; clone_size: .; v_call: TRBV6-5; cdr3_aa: CATTVPSRTDTQYF; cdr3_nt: TGTGCCACCACGGTCCCTAGCCGCACAGATACGCAGTATTTT
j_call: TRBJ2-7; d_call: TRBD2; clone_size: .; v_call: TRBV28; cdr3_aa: CASSFSTSGSYEQYF; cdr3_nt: TGTGCCAGCAGTTTCTCGACTAGCGGGAGCTACGAGCAGTACTTC
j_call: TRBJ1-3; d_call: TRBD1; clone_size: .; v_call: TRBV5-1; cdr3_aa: CASRDREWEGNTIYF; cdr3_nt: TGCGCCAGCAGGGACAGGGAATGGGAGGGAAACACCATATATTTT
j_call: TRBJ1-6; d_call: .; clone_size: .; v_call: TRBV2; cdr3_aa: CASSAGSGNSPLHF; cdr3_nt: TGTGCCAGCAGTGCGGGGTCGGGGAATTCACCCCTCCACTTT
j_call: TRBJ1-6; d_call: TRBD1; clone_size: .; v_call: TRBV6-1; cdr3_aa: CASSGPGQGPRYYNSPLHF; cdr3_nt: TGTGCCAGCAGTGGACCGGGACAGGGGCCGAGGTACTATAATTCACCCCTCCACTTT
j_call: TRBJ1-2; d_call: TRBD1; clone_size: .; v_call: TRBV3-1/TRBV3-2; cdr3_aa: CASSDPGTANYGYTF; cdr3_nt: TGTGCCAGCAGCGACCCGGGGACAGCTAACTATGGCTACACCTTC
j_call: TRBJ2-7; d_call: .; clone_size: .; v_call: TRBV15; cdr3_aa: CATRDGGRIHEQYF; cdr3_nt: TGTGCCACCAGGGACGGGGGGCGCATCCACGAGCAGTACTTC
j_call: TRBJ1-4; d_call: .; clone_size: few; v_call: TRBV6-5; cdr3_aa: CATAGPTNEKLFF; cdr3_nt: TGTGCTACCGCGGGGCCAACTAATGAAAAACTGTTTTTT
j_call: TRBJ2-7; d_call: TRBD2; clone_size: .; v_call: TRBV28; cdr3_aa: CASSSSSGIREQYF; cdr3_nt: TGTGCCAGCAGTTCCTCTAGCGGGATAAGGGAGCAGTACTTC
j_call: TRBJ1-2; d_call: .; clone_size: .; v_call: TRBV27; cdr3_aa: CASRSRDPLYGYTF; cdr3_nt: TGTGCCAGCCGGTCCAGGGATCCCCTCTATGGCTACACCTTC
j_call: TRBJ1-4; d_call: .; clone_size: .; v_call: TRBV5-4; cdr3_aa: CASSSPGTLGEKLFF; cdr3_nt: TGTGCCAGCAGTTCCCCCGGGACATTGGGTGAAAAACTGTTTTTT
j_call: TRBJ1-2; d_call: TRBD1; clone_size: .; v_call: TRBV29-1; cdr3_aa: CSVNTGGYGYTF; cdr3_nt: TGCAGCGTCAACACAGGGGGCTATGGCTACACCTTC
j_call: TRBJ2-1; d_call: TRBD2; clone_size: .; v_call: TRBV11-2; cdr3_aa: CASSPTSGSGNEQFF; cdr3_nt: TGTGCCAGCAGCCCTACTAGCGGGAGTGGGAATGAGCAGTTCTTC
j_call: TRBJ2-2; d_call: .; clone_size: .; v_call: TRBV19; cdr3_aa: CASTSGITGELFF; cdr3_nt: TGTGCCAGTACTTCAGGGATCACCGGGGAGCTGTTTTTT
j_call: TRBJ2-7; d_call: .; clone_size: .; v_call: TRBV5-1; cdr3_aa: CASSLVAASYEQYF; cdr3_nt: TGCGCCAGCAGCTTGGTTGCGGCCTCCTACGAGCAGTACTTC
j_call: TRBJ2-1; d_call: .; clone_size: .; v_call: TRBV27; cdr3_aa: CASSIRDPGDEQFF; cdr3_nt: TGTGCCAGCAGCATCCGGGATCCCGGGGATGAGCAGTTCTTC